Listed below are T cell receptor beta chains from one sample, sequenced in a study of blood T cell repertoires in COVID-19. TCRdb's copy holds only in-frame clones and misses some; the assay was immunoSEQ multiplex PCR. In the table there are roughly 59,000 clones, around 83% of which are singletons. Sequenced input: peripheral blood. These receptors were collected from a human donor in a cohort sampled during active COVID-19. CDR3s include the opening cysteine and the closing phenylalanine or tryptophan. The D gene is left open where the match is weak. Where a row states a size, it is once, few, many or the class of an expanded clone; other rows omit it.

TGTGCCAGCACCCCGTCAGCTAGCGGGGGGGCCGAGACAGATACGCAGTATTTT	CASTPSASGGAETDTQYF	TRBD2	TRBV3-1/TRBV3-2	TRBJ2-3	-
TGTGCCAGCAGCCAGATTGGGACAGGGGGAAACTACGAGCAGTACTTC	CASSQIGTGGNYEQYF	TRBD1	TRBV14	TRBJ2-7	-
TGTGCCAGCAGTGGGGGACTAGCGGGGCCGCGGGAGCAGTTCTTC	CASSGGLAGPREQFF	TRBD2	TRBV6-4	TRBJ2-1	once
TGTGCCAGCAGCTTAGCAGGGGTGAGCACTGAAGCTTTCTTT	CASSLAGVSTEAFF	-	TRBV7-9	TRBJ1-1	-
TGCGCCAGCAAGACAGACTCGAACACCGGGGAGCTGTTTTTT	CASKTDSNTGELFF	-	TRBV10-2	TRBJ2-2	-
TGTGCCAGCTCGCAGGGAAGTGGCTACACCTTC	CASSQGSGYTF	-	TRBV18	TRBJ1-2	-
TGTGCCAGCTCCCTTATGAGCGAAGATGAGCAGTTCTTC	CASSLMSEDEQFF	-	TRBV18	TRBJ2-1	once
TGCAGCGTTGTTAAGGAGATGAACACTGAAGCTTTCTTT	CSVVKEMNTEAFF	-	TRBV29-1	TRBJ1-1	-
TGTGCCTGGACTAGGGGGGGCCGGGAGCTGTTTTTT	CAWTRGGRELFF	-	TRBV30	TRBJ2-2	-
TGTGCCAGCAGCGCCGGGACTAGAACCCTCCTACCCTCCTACAATGAGCAGTTCTTC	CASSAGTRTLLPSYNEQFF	TRBD2	TRBV5-6	TRBJ2-1	-
TGTGCCTGGAGTGTACAAGGTAGCGGCTCCTACGAGCAGTACTTC	CAWSVQGSGSYEQYF	-	TRBV30	TRBJ2-7	few
TGTGCCAGCAGACCGACAGGGGGGTTCGGTGGCTACACCTTC	CASRPTGGFGGYTF	TRBD1	TRBV6-5	TRBJ1-2	-
TGTGCCAGCAGTTTATTTCGAGGCGTGGCAAACATTCAGTACTTC	CASSLFRGVANIQYF	-	TRBV27	TRBJ2-4	-
TGTGCCAGCAGTAGGGACAGCTTCTCTGGAAACACCATATATTTT	CASSRDSFSGNTIYF	TRBD1	TRBV6-5	TRBJ1-3	-
TGTGCCAGCCGGCGGGACAGCTTGCTATTTTTC	CASRRDSLLFF	-	TRBV6-5	TRBJ2-7	few
TGTGCCAGCAGTTACACCACCGCAGGGACTGAAGCTTTCTTT	CASSYTTAGTEAFF	-	TRBV6-5	TRBJ1-1	once
TGTGCCATCACTATGGGACTCGGACTCACAGATACGCAGTATTTT	CAITMGLGLTDTQYF	-	TRBV10-3	TRBJ2-3	-
TGCGCCAGCAGCGGACAGGGTAGTTTGGTGGGATCACCCCTCCACTTT	CASSGQGSLVGSPLHF	TRBD1	TRBV5-1	TRBJ1-6	-
TGTGCCAGCAGTGGTGCCGGGACTAGCGATTCAAACATTCAGTACTTC	CASSGAGTSDSNIQYF	TRBD2	TRBV2	TRBJ2-4	-
TGTGCCAGCAGCCAAGGGGCTTCGGGGGGTATAGATACGCAGTATTTT	CASSQGASGGIDTQYF	TRBD2	TRBV4-2	TRBJ2-3	-
TGTGCCAGCAGCTTCTCAGGGGGCACGCTGGGAACTAATGAAAAACTGTTTTTT	CASSFSGGTLGTNEKLFF	TRBD1	TRBV7-9	TRBJ1-4	-
TGCGCCAGCAGCTTGGCCGTGGACAGGGGGGACTATGGCTACACCTTC	CASSLAVDRGDYGYTF	TRBD1	TRBV5-1	TRBJ1-2	-
TGTGCCAGCAGCTTGGACACGAACTACTATGGCTACACCTTC	CASSLDTNYYGYTF	-	TRBV7-2	TRBJ1-2	-
TGTGCCAGCAGCAAGGGGCCAGGACGGTCCTACGAGCAGTACTTC	CASSKGPGRSYEQYF	-	TRBV21-1	TRBJ2-7	-
TGTGCCAGCAGTTGGGGGGGATTGACAGATACGCAGTATTTT	CASSWGGLTDTQYF	TRBD2	TRBV5-4	TRBJ2-3	-
TGTGCCAGAACTCCCGGGACAGCGTATAACTATGGCTACACCTTC	CARTPGTAYNYGYTF	TRBD1	TRBV27	TRBJ1-2	-
TGTGCCAGCCACAGGACAGCCGGCACTGAAGCTTTCTTT	CASHRTAGTEAFF	-	TRBV6-6	TRBJ1-1	-
TGTGCAAGTCCCGCTACTAAGGCGACGACGGTTCCACATAGCAATCAGCCCCAGCATTTT	CASPATKATTVPHSNQPQHF	-	TRBV12-2	TRBJ1-5	-
TGTGCCAGCAGTTACCCCGCGGGGGGCGGGGGCGAGCAGTTCTTC	CASSYPAGGGGEQFF	TRBD2	TRBV6-6	TRBJ2-1	-
TGTGCCAGCAGCAAACAGGGGGTAGGTGAAGCTTTCTTT	CASSKQGVGEAFF	TRBD1	TRBV7-9	TRBJ1-1	-
TGTGCCAGCAAATCAGGGGACAGGGGGCATGGCTACACCTTC	CASKSGDRGHGYTF	TRBD1	TRBV6-5	TRBJ1-2	-
TGTGCCAGCAGTTTTGGGACTTACACCGGGGAGCTGTTTTTT	CASSFGTYTGELFF	-	TRBV2	TRBJ2-2	-
TGTGCCAGCAGTGAATGGACTAGCGGCCCTCTGAACACCGGGGAGCTGTTTTTT	CASSEWTSGPLNTGELFF	TRBD2	TRBV2	TRBJ2-2	-
TGTGCCAGCAGCAAAGTCTGGGGTTGGGACAGGGGGCCTACCTCTGGAAACACCATATATTTT	CASSKVWGWDRGPTSGNTIYF	-	TRBV21-1	TRBJ1-3	-
TGTGCCAGCTCCCAGGGGTTTGGCACTGAAGCTTTCTTT	CASSQGFGTEAFF	-	TRBV19	TRBJ1-1	-
TGTGCCAGCAGCCCCGGGACAGGGTCGCCGGACACTGAAGCTTTCTTT	CASSPGTGSPDTEAFF	TRBD1	TRBV6-2/TRBV6-3	TRBJ1-1	-
TGTGCCAGCACCGAGGGACAGGGCGGCAAAGCTTTCTTT	CASTEGQGGKAFF	TRBD1	TRBV12-3/TRBV12-4	TRBJ1-1	-
TGTGCCAGTAGTACCCTTGGACAGGGGAGCGAGCAGTACTTC	CASSTLGQGSEQYF	TRBD1	TRBV19	TRBJ2-7	-
TGTGCCAGCAGCTCCACCGGGACAGGGGTCTCCTACGAGCAGTACTTC	CASSSTGTGVSYEQYF	TRBD1	TRBV11-2	TRBJ2-7	-
TGTGCCAGCAGTTATAACGGACAGGGGGCCCACGAGCAGTACTTC	CASSYNGQGAHEQYF	TRBD1	TRBV6-5	TRBJ2-7	-
TGTGCCAGCAGTGAATCCCCCGGGGTAGATACGCAGTATTTT	CASSESPGVDTQYF	-	TRBV6-1	TRBJ2-3	-
TGTGCCAGCTCACCACTGAGGACTAGCGGGAGAGGGGGCACAGATACGCAGTATTTT	CASSPLRTSGRGGTDTQYF	TRBD2	TRBV18	TRBJ2-3	many
TGTGCCAGCAGCTTGACAGGGGGACCGAACACTGAAGCTTTCTTT	CASSLTGGPNTEAFF	TRBD1	TRBV7-2	TRBJ1-1	-
TGCGCCAGCAGCCTAGCGGGGGGCGTCCTTGGGGAGACCCAGTACTTC	CASSLAGGVLGETQYF	TRBD2	TRBV5-1	TRBJ2-5	-
TGCGCCAGCAGCTTGTCAAGATTGAGTTCCTCTGGAAACACCATATATTTT	CASSLSRLSSSGNTIYF	-	TRBV5-1	TRBJ1-3	once
TGTGCCAGCTCACCACCCGGCCTAGCGGCAGGTGAGCAGTTCTTC	CASSPPGLAAGEQFF	TRBD2	TRBV18	TRBJ2-1	-
TGCAGCGTTGAAGATCCGCTTTGCATAGGACAGCCCACCTACGAGCAGTACTTC	CSVEDPLCIGQPTYEQYF	-	TRBV29-1	TRBJ2-7	-